This T cell receptor (beta chain) stems from a study of post-analysis software for immune sequencing data. Study outcomes and limitations: Compared against controls, patients with multiple sclerosis displayed significantly lower normalized Chao1 diversity. Five TRBV segments were significantly more frequent in patients than in controls. TRBV5-6, TRBV5-1 and TRBV20-1 were among these segments.

The authors incorporated unique molecular identifiers into the TCR beta cDNA libraries. TCRdb processed the PCR reads anew with MiXCR; each CDR3 protein has one entry. Among approximately 770,000 distinct CDR3 sequences, 35% to 55% were seen once, and the ten largest hold around 4.7%. V was pared by 7 bases and J by 4 bases, with 11 bases between. This CDR3 has 13 amino acids. Per germline, CDR1 SNHLY and CDR2 FYNNEI. This clonotype was seen a few times. Its antigen is not identified. The TCR originated in a girl aged 5-17 years with multiple sclerosis. The sample comprised blood. The chain couples TRBV2 to TRBJ2-1; D gene ambiguous. CDR3 bases: TGTGCCAGCATAACTCACGTGTACAATGAGCAGTTCTTC. This sequence encodes CASITHVYNEQFF.